Presented here are 17 T cell receptor beta chains from one specimen sequenced in a study of T cells of healthy individuals. MiXCR, run by TCRdb on the 5' RACE reads, gives a single entry per CDR3 protein. The repertoire holds about 53,000 distinct CDR3 sequences, over 12% seen once, with about 16% in the top ten. These receptors originate from a human donor in good health.

This clonotype was counted a few times. This chain connects TRBV2 to TRBJ1-2, with D hard to call. The CDR3 has 14 residues. Trimming removed 3 bases at V and 4 bases at J, with 12 bases between. Germline CDR1 and CDR2: SNHLY and FYNNEI. The DNA of the CDR3 is TGTGCCAGCAGTGACAGGTCCGGTGTCTATGGCTACACCTTC. This gives the protein CASSDRSGVYGYTF. Filled out from reference TRBV2 and TRBJ1-2, the complete variable domain reads EPEVTQTPSHQVTQMGQEVILRCVPISNHLYFYWYRQILGQKVEFLVSFYNNEISEKSEIFDDQFSVERPDGSNFTLKIRSTKLEDSAMYFCASSDRSGVYGYTFGSGTRLTVV.

This chain uses TRBV20-1 with TRBJ2-3, with D possibly TRBD1 on 5 matching bases. Trimming removed 6 bases at V and 4 bases at J, with 5 bases between. CDR1 and CDR2 (germline): DFQATT, SNEGSKA (reference sequence). The CDR3 totals 10 residues. The chain's CDR3 is CSAGADTQYF. For the CDR3, the DNA is TGCAGTGCAGGGGCAGATACGCAGTATTTT.

This clonotype was seen only a few times. The chain joins TRBV6-1 to TRBJ2-7, with a possible D match to TRBD1 (5 bases). V dropped 7 bases and J dropped 6 bases, with 19 bases sitting between them. This CDR3 is built from 14 residues. CDR1 MNHNS and CDR2 SASEGT come from the germline V gene. CDR3 sequence (DNA): TGTGCCAGCACTAAGGACAATAGGCCCACCGAGCAGTACTTC. This gives the protein CASTKDNRPTEQYF.

This sequence joins TRBV7-8 and TRBJ2-1; D possibly corresponds to TRBD2 (6 bases). Germline CDR1 reads SGHVS; CDR2 reads FQNEAQ. V lost 7 bases and J lost 10, with 14 bases in between. This CDR3 has 12 amino acids. Here the CDR3 DNA reads TGTGCCAGCAACAATAACCTAGCGGAGCAGTTCTTC. This encodes CASNNNLAEQFF.

There are a few counts of this clonotype. The chain uses TRBV12-3 or TRBV12-4 and TRBJ1-5, with 7 bases fitting TRBD1. V gave up 4 bases and J gave up 8 bases; unmatched junction bases: 8. The CDR3 is 14 amino acids. The CDR3 DNA is TGTGCCAGCAGTTCGGGACAGCCCTCCAAGCCCCAGCATTTT. As protein: CASSSGQPSKPQHF.

In this sample, this clonotype turned up many times. The chain couples TRBV6-6 to TRBJ2-7; no definite D call. The CDR3 totals 14 residues. V lost 0 bases to trimming and J lost 9 bases, with 15 bases between them. Germline CDR1 and CDR2: MNHNY and SVGAGI (reference sequence). CDR3 protein: CASSYSDAEDGQYF. The CDR3 DNA sequence: TGTGCCAGCAGTTACTCTGACGCAGAGGACGGGCAGTACTTC.

This clonotype was seen many times. The rearrangement links TRBV19 to TRBJ2-1, with TRBD2 matching 8 bases. Germline-derived CDR1 and CDR2 are LNHDA and SQIVND (reference sequence). The CDR3 is 13 amino acids. With 7 bases clipped from V and 9 bases from J, the junction kept 8 bases outside the gene matches. The CDR3 region is CASMEREKAEQFF. CDR3 nucleotide sequence: TGTGCCAGTATGGAGCGGGAGAAAGCTGAGCAGTTCTTC.

The sample holds many counts of this clonotype. The chain joins TRBV6-5 to TRBJ2-7; 8 bases fit TRBD1. Germline V CDR1 and CDR2: MNHEY, SVGAGI. Trimming took 6 bases from V and 6 from J; bases not matched to a gene: 13. This CDR3 comprises 15 residues. The CDR3 here is CASRPPGQGDVEQYF. CDR3 bases: TGTGCCAGCAGACCCCCAGGACAGGGTGATGTCGAGCAGTACTTC.

This clonotype was counted ten times or more. V usage is TRBV7-9 and J usage is TRBJ1-2, with 7 bases aligning to TRBD1. Germline values: CDR1 SEHNR, CDR2 FQNEAQ (reference sequence). The CDR3 length is 17 residues. V gave up 3 bases and J gave up 4 bases; unmatched junction bases: 14. CDR3 sequence: CASSFAHWDSRLYGYTF. CDR3 sequence (DNA): TGTGCCAGCAGCTTCGCCCATTGGGACAGCCGTCTCTATGGCTACACCTTC.

The table lists this clonotype with many counts. J is TRBJ2-7 and V is TRBV29-1; D might be TRBD1 (5 bases). Germline assignment: CDR1 SQVTM and CDR2 ANQGSEA. This CDR3 has 14 residues. With 4 bases removed from V and 6 bases from J, the gap between germline ends came to 19 bases. CDR3 in DNA: TGCAGCGTTGCTAGTTTCGGACAAACACGCGAGCAGTACTTC. Its translation: CSVASFGQTREQYF.

This clonotype has more than one count but fewer than ten. This chain connects TRBV29-1 to TRBJ2-5; 7 nucleotides agree with TRBD1. V shed 7 bases and J 5 bases; nucleotides not matched to a gene: 7. The CDR3 extends over 12 amino acids. The V gene's germline CDR1 is SQVTM and CDR2 ANQGSEA. The CDR3 here is CSGNRGGETQYF. The CDR3 coding sequence is TGCAGCGGCAACAGGGGTGGGGAGACCCAGTACTTC.

This clonotype was found many times. The genes are TRBV12-3 or TRBV12-4 and TRBJ1-5; 10 positions agree with TRBD1. The CDR3 runs to 16 residues. The J segment lost 6 bases and the V segment lost 3 bases, leaving 8 bases of the junction unmatched. In DNA, the CDR3 is TGTGCCAGCAGTTTCATACCGGGACAGGGGATTCAGCCCCAGCATTTT. This codes for CASSFIPGQGIQPQHF.

This clonotype has a handful of counts. The V call is TRBV20-1, the J call TRBJ2-3; D is ambiguous. The CDR3 is 16 residues long. V was clipped by 0 bases and J by 4 bases, with 17 bases between them. Germline assignment: CDR1 DFQATT and CDR2 SNEGSKA (reference sequence). The CDR3 nucleotides are TGCAGTGCTAGAGACCCGGCTGGGATGATGGCAGATACGCAGTATTTT. Its protein is CSARDPAGMMADTQYF.

J is TRBJ2-1 and V is TRBV24-1; 8 bases are shared with TRBD2. Unmatched junction bases numbered 2, after V lost 4 bases and J lost 1 base. The CDR3 has 15 amino acids. CDR1 is KGHDR, CDR2 SFDVKD, per germline. CDR3 region: CATSDPGGSYNEQFF. CDR3 DNA: TGTGCCACCAGTGACCCGGGGGGGTCCTACAATGAGCAGTTCTTC.

This clonotype was seen repeatedly, ten times or more. The chain joins TRBV11-2 to TRBJ2-3; tentative D call: TRBD1 (6 bases). Trimming cost V 9 bases and J 2 bases, with 15 bases left between them. The CDR3 has 14 amino acids. In germline, CDR1 is SGHAT, CDR2 FQNNGV. The CDR3 protein is CASLQGYNTDTQYF. CDR3 nucleotides: TGTGCCAGTCTCCAGGGGTATAACACAGATACGCAGTATTTT.

This clonotype was seen repeatedly, ten times or more. The rearrangement links TRBV5-6 to TRBJ1-2, with 7 positions matching TRBD1. This CDR3 comprises 16 residues. Germline V gives CDR1 SGHDT, CDR2 YYEEEE. J was trimmed by 8 bases and V by 4 bases; bases with no gene match: 17. CDR3: CASSLRNLIYRGGYTF. In nucleotides, the CDR3 is TGTGCCAGCAGCCTGCGCAACCTTATTTACAGGGGCGGCTACACCTTC.

As to this clonotype: This may stem from a read error, because a much larger clone lies one nucleotide away. The chain employs TRBV29-1 and TRBJ1-2, with D perhaps TRBD1 (5 bases). CDR3 length: 15 amino acids. Germline CDR1 and CDR2: SQVTM and ANQGSEA. CDR3 in amino acids: CSVEDDSGMNYGYNF. DNA of the CDR3: TGCAGCGTTGAAGATGATTCAGGGATGAACTATGGCTACAACTTC. The full variable domain, in which reference TRBV29-1 and TRBJ1-2 provide the parts outside the CDR3, is SAVISQKPSRDICQRGTSLTIQCQVDSQVTMMFWYRQQPGQSLTLIATANQGSEATYESGFVIDKFPISRPNLTFSTLTVSNMSPEDSSIYLCSVEDDSGMNYGYNFGSGTRLTVV.